The sequence of this T cell receptor beta chain was determined in a study of blood T cells in healthy people across ages. Study results and limitations: Among long-lived donors, naive CD4+ cells were more numerous and diversity higher than in aged donors. Since the PBMCs were unsorted, naive and antigen-experienced cells could not be conclusively compared.

Healthy Caucasian individuals from Russia aged roughly 6 to 90 were enrolled as donors. A remark on this clonotype: The antigen remains unidentified.

Together with a sample-barcoded 5' primer, a J-beta primer mix was included in a second PCR lasting roughly 6 to 12 cycles. Each single sample gave us at least 3 million CDR3-containing paired-end reads. In TCRdb, the 5' RACE reads were re-called with MiXCR into one record per CDR3 protein. This table has fewer than 1.5 million distinct CDR3 sequences, roughly 40% appearing once. This receptor was obtained from a woman younger than 35 in good health. The sample was blood.

The CDR3 region is CSAYSLGIYGYTF. CDR3 in DNA: TGCAGTGCTTATTCCCTCGGTATCTATGGCTACACCTTC. The chain has TRBV20-1 and TRBJ1-2, with D uncertain. Germline V gene sequence: CDR1 DFQATT, CDR2 SNEGSKA (reference sequence). V was pared by 5 bases and J by 4 bases, with 14 bases between. The length of the CDR3 is 13 residues.